One sample yielded the 8 T cell receptor beta chains listed below, sequenced in a study of cytomegalovirus exposure and HLA in healthy donors. The PCR employed 60 Vbeta primers together with 13 Jbeta primers. This table comes from immunoSEQ multiplex PCR, and its TCRdb copy is limited to in-frame clones, with some not included. The table has 50,000 to 65,000 clones, about 70% seen once. Specimen: PBMCs. The receptors stem from a woman aged 50 to 60 in good health and CMV-seropositive.

The genes are TRBV2 and TRBJ2-7; 7 bases map to TRBD2. Germline V gene sequence: CDR1 SNHLY, CDR2 FYNNEI. The CDR3 runs 14 residues. The trim removed 4 bases at V and 4 bases at J, leaving 7 bases unmatched. CDR3 sequence (DNA): TGTGCCAGCAGTGCGGACCAGCGGGAATACGAGCAGTACTTC. Amino acid sequence: CASSADQREYEQYF.

The V gene is TRBV20-1, the J gene TRBJ2-7, with a tentative D call TRBD2 (6 bases). Germline assignment: CDR1 DFQATT and CDR2 SNEGSKA (reference sequence). Trimming removed 5 bases at V and 3 bases at J, with 8 bases between. The CDR3 has 11 amino acids. The DNA of the CDR3 is TGCAGTGCTCTTAGCGGCTACGAGCAGTACTTC. Translation: CSALSGYEQYF.

The chain employs TRBV2 and TRBJ2-5; the D is unclear. The DNA end lines up better with TRBJ2-7; the J call may be wrong. The CDR3 totals 10 residues. Looked up from germline, CDR1 is SNHLY and CDR2 is FYNNEI. CDR3 sequence (DNA): TGTGCCAGCAGTGGAAACGAGCAGTACTTC. This codes for CASSGNEQYF.

The chain carries TRBV7-2 and TRBJ2-5, with TRBD2 identical over 9 bases. From germline, CDR1 is SGHTA and CDR2 FQGNSA. The CDR3 is 16 amino acids. With 5 bases clipped from V and 5 bases from J, the junction kept 12 bases outside the gene matches. The CDR3 DNA sequence: TGTGCCAGCAGCCCACCGGGCGGGGGGGCCGTGGAGACCCAGTACTTC. This sequence encodes CASSPPGGGAVETQYF.

The chain links TRBV28 to TRBJ1-2; no clear D gene. Germline assignment: CDR1 MDHEN and CDR2 SYDVKM. The CDR3 contains 13 residues. Deletions cut 6 bases from V and 5 bases from J, with 13 bases between. The CDR3 sequence: CASSIDSGYGYTF. CDR3 coding DNA: TGTGCCAGCAGCATTGATTCGGGGTATGGCTACACCTTC.

The CDR3 spells CASSSRGQGSGSRNEQFF. For the CDR3, the DNA is TGTGCCAGCAGTTCAAGAGGGCAAGGTAGCGGGAGTCGGAATGAGCAGTTCTTC. This chain uses TRBV27 with TRBJ2-1; 9 positions match TRBD2. CDR1 is MNHEY, CDR2 SMNVEV, per germline (reference sequence). The CDR3 is 18 residues long. The V and J ends lost 4 bases and 7 bases, in that order; junction bases with no gene match: 17.

This rearrangement joins TRBV29-1 to TRBJ1-2, with a possible D match to TRBD1 (6 bases). Looked up from germline, CDR1 is SQVTM and CDR2 is ANQGSEA. The CDR3 is 12 residues long. V lost 4 bases, J lost 4 bases, and 10 bases lay in between. The CDR3 spells CSVVGTPYGYTF. The CDR3 DNA sequence: TGCAGCGTTGTGGGGACACCCTATGGCTACACCTTC. The full variable domain, completed using reference TRBV29-1 and TRBJ1-2, is SAVISQKPSRDICQRGTSLTIQCQVDSQVTMMFWYRQQPGQSLTLIATANQGSEATYESGFVIDKFPISRPNLTFSTLTVSNMSPEDSSIYLCSVVGTPYGYTFGSGTRLTVV.

This sequence joins TRBV7-9 and TRBJ2-7; 7 nucleotides agree with TRBD2. V lost 6 bases to trimming and J lost 7 bases; unmatched junction nucleotides: 9. The CDR3 is made up of 13 amino acids. CDR1 and CDR2 from the germline V gene are SEHNR and FQNEAQ (reference sequence). The CDR3 reads CASSWMGGDEQYF. The CDR3 DNA is TGTGCCAGCAGTTGGATGGGGGGGGATGAGCAGTACTTC.